This T cell receptor (beta chain) appears in the sequencing data of a study of CD8+ T cells in alopecia areata. At the level of the study: Oral tofacitinib (5 to 10 mg twice daily) was administered to treated patients. The protocol delivered tofacitinib for 6 to 18 months, then withdrew it for 6 months.

There are 15 residues in the CDR3. Germline CDR1 and CDR2: SGHAT and FQNNGV. The V and J ends lost 5 bases and 4 bases respectively, with 17 bases between them. Study-wide results and limits: Higher clonality was seen in lesional scalp than in normal scalp, especially in alopecia totalis/universalis.

RNA extraction was followed by reverse transcription into cDNA, which acted as the sequencing template. The assay was immunoSEQ multiplex PCR, and TCRdb's table has in-frame clones only and misses some. The data hold approximately 180,000 clones, with 65% to 75% observed a single time. Notes on this clone: Its antigen is as yet unknown.

Individuals with alopecia areata gave both lesional scalp punch biopsies and peripheral blood for collection. V is TRBV11-2 and J is TRBJ1-2, with D perhaps TRBD1 (6 bases). The source is a human donor with alopecia areata. The specimen comprised CD8+ T cells sorted from blood, sampled at week 0. The CDR3 spells CASSKRTARVYGYTF. The CDR3 region has the DNA TGTGCCAGCAGCAAACGGACAGCGCGGGTCTATGGCTACACCTTC.